These T cell receptor beta chains were read from a single sample in a study of shared clonotypes between healthy human individuals. Some clones are missing from TCRdb's copy, which holds only in-frame ones; the method was immunoSEQ multiplex PCR. The sample contains hundreds of thousands of clones, 90% to 97% of which appear only once. Sequencing input: naive CD8+ T cells sorted from blood. These receptors originate from a woman aged 25 to 45 in good health. Each CDR3 is given with its conserved first and last residue. The D gene is left open where the match is weak. Where a row states a size, it is once, few, many or the class of an expanded clone; other rows omit it.

18 | . | TRBJ2-1 | TRBV28 | TRBD2 | CASIKWASGRNVYNEQFF | TGTGCCAGCATCAAATGGGCTAGCGGGAGAAACGTCTACAATGAGCAGTTCTTC
15 | . | TRBJ2-1 | TRBV19 | . | CASSIDPAGNNEQFF | TGTGCCAGTAGTATAGATCCCGCAGGAAACAATGAGCAGTTCTTC
12 | once | TRBJ2-7 | TRBV2 | . | CATWDNYYEQYF | TGTGCCACTTGGGACAACTACTACGAGCAGTACTTC
13 | . | TRBJ2-7 | TRBV14 | . | CASSQVSSYEQYF | TGTGCCAGCAGCCAAGTCTCTAGCTACGAGCAGTACTTC
14 | once | TRBJ1-1 | TRBV4-1 | . | CASSQRRANTEAFF | TGCGCCAGCAGCCAACGGAGGGCTAACACTGAAGCTTTCTTT
17 | . | TRBJ2-7 | TRBV4-1 | . | CASSQGSEGTYTYEQYF | TGCGCCAGCAGCCAAGGTTCTGAGGGGACTTATACCTACGAGCAGTACTTC
15 | . | TRBJ2-7 | TRBV9 | . | CASAAGLTSSYEQYF | TGTGCCAGCGCGGCCGGACTAACTAGCTCCTACGAGCAGTACTTC
14 | . | TRBJ2-7 | TRBV5-1 | . | CASSLPGIGYEQYF | TGCGCCAGCAGCTTGCCGGGCATTGGCTACGAGCAGTACTTC
12 | . | TRBJ2-7 | TRBV15 | TRBD1 | CATRGQGYEQYF | TGTGCCACCAGAGGACAGGGATACGAGCAGTACTTC
13 | . | TRBJ2-7 | TRBV4-2 | . | CASSQELVAEQYF | TGTGCCAGCAGCCAAGAGTTAGTGGCCGAGCAGTACTTC
10 | . | TRBJ2-7 | TRBV20-1 | . | CSARLRGQYF | TGCAGTGCTAGGCTCCGGGGGCAGTACTTC
16 | once | TRBJ2-1 | TRBV6-1 | TRBD1 | CASSEVTGTGDNEQFF | TGTGCCAGCAGTGAAGTCACCGGGACAGGGGACAATGAGCAGTTCTTC
14 | . | TRBJ2-2 | TRBV7-9 | . | CASSSPLTPGELFF | TGTGCCAGCAGCTCCCCCCTTACGCCAGGGGAGCTGTTTTTT
15 | . | TRBJ2-3 | TRBV11-2 | TRBD1 | CASSLGTGDTDTQYF | TGTGCCAGCAGCTTAGGGACAGGGGACACAGATACGCAGTATTTT
15 | . | TRBJ1-4 | TRBV6-6 | . | CASNTAAEINEKLFF | TGTGCCAGCAACACTGCGGCAGAGATTAATGAAAAACTGTTTTTT
14 | . | TRBJ1-1 | TRBV19 | . | CASSPRGGLTEAFF | TGTGCCAGTAGTCCCCGTGGGGGTCTCACTGAAGCTTTCTTT
15 | . | TRBJ2-5 | TRBV28 | TRBD1 | CASSLTGGPQETQYF | TGTGCCAGCAGCCTGACAGGGGGACCACAAGAGACCCAGTACTTC
14 | . | TRBJ1-1 | TRBV23-1 | . | CASSHHGTRRQAFF | TGCGCCAGCAGTCACCACGGGACCCGGAGGCAAGCTTTCTTT
14 | . | TRBJ2-1 | TRBV6-5 | . | CASSSLNSFAEQFF | TGTGCCAGCAGCTCTCTTAACAGCTTCGCTGAGCAGTTCTTC
19 | . | TRBJ1-2 | TRBV2 | TRBD1 | CATNYPSLQGEGANYGYTF | TGTGCCACCAACTACCCGAGCCTCCAGGGGGAGGGAGCTAACTATGGCTACACCTTC
17 | . | TRBJ2-1 | TRBV28 | TRBD2 | CASSALLLAGVSNEQFF | TGTGCCAGCAGTGCCCTCCTCTTAGCGGGAGTTTCTAATGAGCAGTTCTTC
14 | once | TRBJ2-3 | TRBV27 | . | CASSSQPQSDTQYF | TGTGCCAGCAGTTCCCAACCCCAGTCAGATACGCAGTATTTT